These T cell receptor beta chains were read from a single sample in a study of blood T cell repertoires in COVID-19. The table came from immunoSEQ multiplex PCR; TCRdb's copy has only in-frame clones and leaves some out. The sample holds around 86,000 clones, roughly 87% seen once. Sequencing used peripheral blood. These receptors were obtained from a woman aged 80 or over with acute or convalescent COVID-19. CDR3s include the opening cysteine and the closing phenylalanine or tryptophan. The D gene is left open where the match is weak. Clone size, where shown, is once, few, many, or a class for clones that have expanded.

>.|TRBV15|.|TRBJ2-7
TGTGCCACCAGCAGAGACAGGCACTCCTACGAGCAGTACTTC
CATSRDRHSYEQYF
>TRBD2|TRBV10-3|.|TRBJ2-5
TGTGCCATCAGTGCGGAAGCGGGGGGCGGGAAGACCCAGTACTTC
CAISAEAGGGKTQYF
>TRBD1|TRBV6-5|.|TRBJ1-4
TGTGCCAGCACCCGGGACAGGACACTAGAAAAACTGTTTTTT
CASTRDRTLEKLFF
>TRBD2|TRBV19|once|TRBJ2-5
TGTGCCAGTAGTATAAACAAGGGAGGGGAGACCCAGTACTTC
CASSINKGGETQYF
>TRBD2|TRBV9|.|TRBJ2-1
TGTGCCAGCAGCGTAGCTGGGACTACCAATGAGCAGTTCTTC
CASSVAGTTNEQFF
>TRBD2|TRBV7-2|.|TRBJ2-3
TGTGCCAGCAGCTTAAGCGGGAGGGGGGGAGATACGCAGTATTTT
CASSLSGRGGDTQYF
>.|TRBV3-1/TRBV3-2|once|TRBJ2-2
TGTGCCAGCAGCCAAGGAGGGAATTACGCCGGGGAGCTGTTTTTT
CASSQGGNYAGELFF
>TRBD1|TRBV5-1|.|TRBJ2-2
TGCGCCAGCAGCTTGGCCATACAGGGGGTGACCGGGGAGCTGTTTTTT
CASSLAIQGVTGELFF
>TRBD2|TRBV29-1|.|TRBJ2-7
TGCAGCGTTTCGGGAGGCCCCACCTACGAGCAGTACTTC
CSVSGGPTYEQYF
>TRBD1|TRBV5-1|few|TRBJ1-6
TGCGCCAGCAGCTTAGAGACAGGGGTTGATAATTCACCCCTCCACTTT
CASSLETGVDNSPLHF
>TRBD1|TRBV7-2|.|TRBJ2-2
TGTGCCAGCAGCCCGGACAGGTTATCGTCAATAGGTCAGACCGGGGAGCTGTTTTTT
CASSPDRLSSIGQTGELFF
>TRBD2|TRBV9|once|TRBJ2-5
TGTGCCAGCCTCGGCCGGGGGGGCAAGACCCAGTACTTC
CASLGRGGKTQYF
>.|TRBV27|.|TRBJ1-4
TGTGCCAGCAGCTCCTACACGGGTTTCGAAAAACTGTTTTTT
CASSSYTGFEKLFF
>TRBD1|TRBV5-5|.|TRBJ2-1
TGTGCCAGCAGCTTGCTGGACAGGGGGAGGAATGAGCAGTTCTTC
CASSLLDRGRNEQFF
>.|TRBV19|few|TRBJ1-2
TGTGCCAGTAGTATTCGGGGAGGAACCCCCTTTGGCTACACCTTC
CASSIRGGTPFGYTF
>TRBD2|TRBV18|.|TRBJ2-1
TGTGCCAGCTCCCGGGACAGGTTTGGAGTAGCGGGAGGCGATGAGCAGTTCTTC
CASSRDRFGVAGGDEQFF
>TRBD2|TRBV5-4|.|TRBJ2-1
TGTGCCAGCAGCTTGAATCCGGGACTAGCGGGAAATGAGCAGTTCTTC
CASSLNPGLAGNEQFF
>TRBD1|TRBV7-6|.|TRBJ1-4
TGTGCCAGCAGCTTAGTGACAGGGGTGAATGGTGAAAAACTGTTTTTT
CASSLVTGVNGEKLFF
>TRBD1|TRBV18|once|TRBJ1-5
TGTGCCAGCTCACCACAAAGGACAGGGGGCCTCGGGGGCAATCAGCCCCAGCATTTT
CASSPQRTGGLGGNQPQHF
>TRBD1|TRBV7-3|.|TRBJ2-3
TGTGCCAGCAGCAGGACAGGGGGCCAAACAGATACGCAGTATTTT
CASSRTGGQTDTQYF